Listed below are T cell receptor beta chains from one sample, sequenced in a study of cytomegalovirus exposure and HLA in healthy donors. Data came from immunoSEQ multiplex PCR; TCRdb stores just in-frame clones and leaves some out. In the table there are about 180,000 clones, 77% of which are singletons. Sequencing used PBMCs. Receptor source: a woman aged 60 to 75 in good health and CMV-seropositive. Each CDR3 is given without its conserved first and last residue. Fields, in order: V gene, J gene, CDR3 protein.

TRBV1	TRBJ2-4	TSSQELGGTKNIQY
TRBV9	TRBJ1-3	ASSVDRGAGNTIY
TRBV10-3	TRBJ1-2	AISDFTRALNYGYT
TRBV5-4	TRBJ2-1	ASSNSGAGEQF
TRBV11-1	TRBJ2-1	ASSLAGVNEQF
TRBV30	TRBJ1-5	AWSRGLRNNQPQH
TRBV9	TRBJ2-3	ASSAGTSGGAGTDTQY
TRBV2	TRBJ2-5	ASSGERLAGAPEEETQY
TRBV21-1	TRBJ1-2	ASSKTTGGGYT
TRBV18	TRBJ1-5	ASSPAEGTGSFYQPQH
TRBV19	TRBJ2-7	ASSSDSYEQY
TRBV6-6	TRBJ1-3	ASRPPSTISGNTIY
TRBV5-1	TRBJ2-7	ASSLGLGAVSYEQY
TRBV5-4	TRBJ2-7	ASSPSRDSYEQY
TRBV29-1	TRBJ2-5	SVSHRLAVENMTQY
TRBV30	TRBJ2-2	AWSIAGGLNTGELF
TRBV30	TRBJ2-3	AWSVVWGRGAWDTQY
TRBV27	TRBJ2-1	ASRKGQGSPSYNEQF
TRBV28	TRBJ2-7	ASSYPQMTGDRNEQY
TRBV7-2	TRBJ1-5	ASSRDRGRRYFQPQH
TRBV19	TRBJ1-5	ASSIAGGPNQPQH
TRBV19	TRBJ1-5	ASTRKGQANQPQH
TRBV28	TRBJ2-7	ASGPGTTLIEQY
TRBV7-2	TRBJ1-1	ASSPQLDTEAF
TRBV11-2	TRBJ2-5	ASSLGQGEETQY
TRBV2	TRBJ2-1	ASRLGLANEQF
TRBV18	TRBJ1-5	ASSAGQPPGQPQH
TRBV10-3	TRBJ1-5	AIRGDINQPQH
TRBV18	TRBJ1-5	ASSPPQGLNQPQH
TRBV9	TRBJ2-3	ASSVGSNTDTQY
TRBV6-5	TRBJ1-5	ASSSGQGLNQPQH
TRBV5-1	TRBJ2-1	ASSPGTRSAEQF
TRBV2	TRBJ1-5	ASSDGYRTGHQPQH
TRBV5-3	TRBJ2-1	ARSPWAKVGGKYNEQF
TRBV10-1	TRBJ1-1	ASSKRRVTEAF
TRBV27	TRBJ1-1	ASSFISGQGYTEAF
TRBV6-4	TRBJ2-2	ASSRDFPNTGELF
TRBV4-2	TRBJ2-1	ASSRLLTGTSSYNEQF
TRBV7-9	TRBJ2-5	ASSLSGRALQY
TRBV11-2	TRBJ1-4	ASSLFPLPRQGNEKLF
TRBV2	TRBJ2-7	ASSRDYTNEQY
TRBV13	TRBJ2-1	ASSSRDYYNEQF
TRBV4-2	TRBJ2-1	ASSQEGRGAYNEQF
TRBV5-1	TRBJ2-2	ASSLATGLAGNTGELF
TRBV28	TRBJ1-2	ASSLSDRAGYGYT
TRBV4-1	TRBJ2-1	ASSQRTADNEQF
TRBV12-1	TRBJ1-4	ASSRPDRENEKLF
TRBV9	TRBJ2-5	ASSPGGLAGQETQY
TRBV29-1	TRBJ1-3	SVAVDSGNTIY
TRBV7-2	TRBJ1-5	ASSLGSGDQPQH
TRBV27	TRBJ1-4	ASSLKYGEKLF
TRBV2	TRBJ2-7	ASSQTGGNYEQY
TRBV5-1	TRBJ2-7	ASKQGPDYEQY
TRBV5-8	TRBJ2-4	ASSSRSYGRGTKNIQY
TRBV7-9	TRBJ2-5	ASSLKQGIQETQY